This is a list of T cell receptor beta chains from one sample in a study of blood T cell repertoires in COVID-19. Method: immunoSEQ multiplex PCR; TCRdb's copy keeps in-frame clones and lacks some. The data show roughly 35,000 clones, with around 73% seen just once and 7.4% held by the top ten. Sequencing used peripheral blood. The receptors come from a woman aged 60-75 years with acute or convalescent COVID-19. CDR3s include the opening cysteine and the closing phenylalanine or tryptophan. The D gene is left open where the match is weak. Only part of the rows carry a size: once, few, many, or a class if the clone is expanded.

>16|TRBJ1-3|.|TRBV5-4|.
TGTGCCAGCAGCTTGGACGGACAGTTCTCTGGAAACACCATATATTTT
CASSLDGQFSGNTIYF
>14|TRBJ1-1|TRBD1|TRBV18|.
TGTGCCAGCTCGCTAGGGACAGGGGGCACTGAAGCTTTCTTT
CASSLGTGGTEAFF
>14|TRBJ1-1|.|TRBV19|once
TGTGCCAGTAGACCCCAGGTAGGGGGCACTGAAGCTTTCTTT
CASRPQVGGTEAFF
>14|TRBJ1-5|TRBD1|TRBV2|.
TGTGCCAGCTCCTATCGACAGGGGGCTCAGCCCCAGCATTTT
CASSYRQGAQPQHF
>14|TRBJ2-5|.|TRBV9|.
TGTGCCAGCAGCTCTCTGGGAGGCGGGGAGACCCAGTACTTC
CASSSLGGGETQYF
>15|TRBJ1-5|.|TRBV5-6|.
TGTGCCAGCAGCTTGGGCAGTAATAGCAATCAGCCCCAGCATTTT
CASSLGSNSNQPQHF
>13|TRBJ1-2|TRBD1|TRBV7-9|.
TGTGCCAGCAGCTTAGGGGGACAGTATGGCTACACCTTC
CASSLGGQYGYTF
>16|TRBJ2-7|TRBD2|TRBV4-1|.
TGCGCCAGCAGCCAAGCTGAAGGACTAGCGGGCTACGAGCAGTACTTC
CASSQAEGLAGYEQYF
>14|TRBJ2-7|.|TRBV11-3|few
TGTGCCAGCAGCTTAGATGGAGGGACCTACGAGCAGTACTTC
CASSLDGGTYEQYF
>16|TRBJ1-4|TRBD1|TRBV28|.
TGTGCCAGCACTCGGACAGGGGGTTTGCCTAATGAAAAACTGTTTTTT
CASTRTGGLPNEKLFF
>13|TRBJ1-2|.|TRBV12-3/TRBV12-4|.
TGTGCCAGCAGTTTGCGCAAATTCTATGGCTACACCTTC
CASSLRKFYGYTF
>14|TRBJ1-1|.|TRBV29-1|.
TGCAGCGTTGCACAGGGCATTTCTGGGTCTGAAGCTTTCTTT
CSVAQGISGSEAFF
>15|TRBJ2-7|TRBD1|TRBV2|once
TGTGCCAGCAGTGATTATGGACAGGGCTTGTCCGAGCAGTACTTC
CASSDYGQGLSEQYF
>13|TRBJ2-2|.|TRBV7-2|few
TGTGCCAGCAGCGAACGGGTCACCGGGGAGCTGTTTTTT
CASSERVTGELFF
>10|TRBJ2-7|.|TRBV30|.
TGTGCCTGGGGTCAATACGAGCAGTACTTC
CAWGQYEQYF
>13|TRBJ1-6|.|TRBV29-1|.
TGCAGCGCGCTTACATCTGATAATTCACCCCTCCACTTT
CSALTSDNSPLHF
>13|TRBJ1-4|.|TRBV27|few
TGTGCCAGCAGTACGTGGCTTAATGAAAAACTGTTTTTT
CASSTWLNEKLFF
>14|TRBJ2-5|.|TRBV5-1|once
TGCGCCAGCATTAGGGGGGGCGCAGAAGAGACCCAGTACTTC
CASIRGGAEETQYF
>15|TRBJ1-2|.|TRBV11-2|.
TGTGCCAGCAGCTTAGGAGAATACTTTAACTATGGCTACACCTTC
CASSLGEYFNYGYTF
>19|TRBJ2-6|.|TRBV9|.
TGTGCCAGCAGCACTCGTACAACGACTCCGAGCTCTGGGGCCAACGTCCTGACTTTC
CASSTRTTTPSSGANVLTF
>14|TRBJ2-1|TRBD2|TRBV28|.
TGTGCCAGCAGTTCGACTAGCGTTCACAATGAGCAGTTCTTC
CASSSTSVHNEQFF
>15|TRBJ1-2|.|TRBV6-5|.
TGTGCCAGCAGTCACCAGGGAGGTGCTAACTATGGCTACACCTTC
CASSHQGGANYGYTF
>15|TRBJ2-1|TRBD1|TRBV5-4|once
TGTGCCAGCAGCTTGGGAACGGGACAGTACAATGAACAGTTCTTC
CASSLGTGQYNEQFF
>14|TRBJ2-5|.|TRBV6-5|.
TGTGCCAGCAGTTACTCGGAGTCTTATGAGACCCAGTACTTC
CASSYSESYETQYF